Following are 29 T cell receptor beta chains from one sample sequenced in a study of blood T cells in healthy people across ages. Sample-barcoded 5' priming and a J-beta primer mix drove a second PCR of 7 to 11 cycles. TCRdb ran MiXCR on the 5' RACE reads and lists one entry per CDR3 protein. The sample records over 600,000 distinct CDR3 sequences, roughly three fifths being singletons. The sequenced sample was blood. The receptors were sampled from a man between 35 and 55 years old in good health.

The chain recombines TRBV6-1 with TRBJ2-7; TRBD1 matches at 10 bases. Germline V CDR1 and CDR2: MNHNS, SASEGT. The CDR3 runs to 15 residues. With V trimmed by 3 bases and J by 2 bases, 4 bases remained unmatched. CDR3 sequence reads: CASSELGTGAYEQYF. In DNA form, the CDR3 reads TGTGCCAGCAGTGAGCTAGGGACAGGGGCCTACGAGCAGTACTTC.

This chain connects TRBV25-1 to TRBJ2-7; TRBD2 matches at 9 bases. Matching the DNA end better, TRBJ2-5 makes the J call doubtful. The CDR3 loop spans 15 amino acids. Germline CDR1 is MGHDK and CDR2 is SYGVNS. CDR3 nucleotide sequence: TGTGCCAGCAGTGCAGTAGCGGGAGTGAGGGAGACCCAGTACTTC. Protein: CASSAVAGVRETQYF.

For this clonotype: This may stem from a read error, because a much larger clone lies one nucleotide away. J is TRBJ2-3 and V is TRBV3-1; TRBD1 might be the D (6 bases). The CDR3 consists of 15 residues. Germline V gene sequence: CDR1 LGHDT, CDR2 YNNKEL (reference sequence). The CDR3 sequence: CASSQDGVATGTQYF. DNA of the CDR3: TGTGCCAGCAGCCAAGACGGCGTTGCGACAGGTACGCAGTATTTT.

The J gene is TRBJ1-3, the V gene TRBV10-3, with D hard to call. Trimming shortened V by 1 base and J by 0 bases, and 16 bases separated the two germline ends. Per germline, CDR1 ENHRY and CDR2 SYGVKD. The CDR3 runs 18 residues. This CDR3 is CAISEYKGDGFSGNTIYF. The CDR3 DNA reads TGTGCCATCAGTGAGTATAAGGGCGACGGATTCTCTGGAAACACCATATATTTT.

This chain joins TRBV6-1 and TRBJ1-1; D might be TRBD1 (5 bases). Germline CDR1 and CDR2: MNHNS and SASEGT. This CDR3 region has 13 residues. The V gene lost 1 base and the J gene lost 9 bases, with 12 bases spanning the gap. CDR3 region: CASSEGTIRKAFF. The CDR3 DNA is TGTGCCAGCAGTGAAGGGACAATAAGAAAAGCTTTCTTT.

The rearrangement joins TRBV12-3 or TRBV12-4 to TRBJ1-2; 8 bases are a match to TRBD1. The CDR3 is made up of 16 amino acids. Trimming cost V 6 bases and J 8 bases; bases outside gene matches: 17. The CDR3 nucleotides read TGTGCCAGCAGGTCCTACGGGACAGGCAATTTAGGAGGCTACACCTTC. Translated, it gives CASRSYGTGNLGGYTF.

This chain joins TRBV5-1 and TRBJ1-5; D is unclear. The CDR3 has 15 amino acids. Germline loops: CDR1 SGHRS, CDR2 YFSETQ. The germline V and J ends were trimmed by 3 bases and 0 bases, with 10 bases remaining between them. CDR3 sequence: CASSSDGHSNQPQHF. CDR3 nucleotides: TGCGCCAGCAGCTCGGACGGTCATAGCAATCAGCCCCAGCATTTT.

The J gene is TRBJ2-1, the V gene TRBV7-9; the D gene is possibly TRBD2 (6 bases). Per germline, CDR1 SEHNR and CDR2 FQNEAQ (reference sequence). The ends were cut back, 4 bases at V and 3 bases at J, with 16 bases in the middle. This CDR3 region has 16 residues. CDR3 in amino acids: CASSSVAGSSYNEQFF. For the CDR3, the DNA is TGTGCCAGCAGCTCCGTCGCGGGGTCTAGCTACAATGAGCAGTTCTTC.

The chain is built from TRBV2 and TRBJ2-1; perhaps TRBD2 as D (5 bases). In germline, CDR1 is SNHLY, CDR2 FYNNEI. The ends were cut back, 3 bases at V and 14 bases at J, with 11 bases in the middle. This CDR3 has 11 amino acids. The CDR3 sequence: CASSETLDEFF. In DNA, the CDR3 is TGTGCCAGCAGTGAGACACTAGACGAGTTCTTC.

The chain combines TRBV6-1 with TRBJ1-1; D may be TRBD1 (5 bases). This CDR3 is 12 amino acids long. Between the trimmed V and J ends, which lost 5 bases and 8 bases, there was a span of 12 bases. The germline gives CDR1 MNHNS, CDR2 SASEGT. DNA of the CDR3: TGTGCCAGCAGTCTGGGACTAGCCGAAGCTTTCTTT. This translates into CASSLGLAEAFF.

The V and J genes are TRBV28 and TRBJ2-7; 9 bases agree with TRBD1. The closer fit of TRBJ2-5 to the DNA end suggests the J call may be wrong. CDR1 and CDR2 (germline): MDHEN, SYDVKM. This CDR3 contains 13 residues. CDR3 loop: CASSHRGLETQYF. As DNA, the CDR3 is TGTGCCAGCAGCCACAGGGGGCTAGAGACCCAGTACTTC.

V and J are TRBV12-3 or TRBV12-4 and TRBJ2-1, with D perhaps matching TRBD1 (6 bases). V lost 4 bases, J lost 0 bases, and 16 bases lay in between. The CDR3 is made up of 17 amino acids. The CDR3 sequence is CASSSRYRALSYNEQFF. The DNA for the CDR3 is TGTGCCAGCAGTTCAAGATACAGGGCCCTCTCCTACAATGAGCAGTTCTTC.

Only a few counts were recorded for this clonotype. For the CDR3, the DNA is TGCGCCAGCAGCTTGGGCAGTACGGATGAAAAACTGTTTTTT. This codes for CASSLGSTDEKLFF. V and J are TRBV5-1 and TRBJ1-4; no reliable D call. The CDR3 runs to 14 residues. CDR1 is SGHRS and CDR2 is YFSETQ in the germline V gene. The V end was cut by 0 bases, the J end by 6 bases, with 9 bases between.

The table lists this clonotype with a few counts. This sequence joins TRBV5-6 and TRBJ2-3, with D perhaps TRBD1 (6 bases). Germline assignment: CDR1 SGHDT and CDR2 YYEEEE. There are 13 residues in the CDR3. Trimming shortened V by 4 bases and J by 5 bases, and 11 bases separated the two germline ends. This CDR3 is CASSIGTQDTQYF. The DNA of the CDR3 is TGTGCCAGCAGCATCGGGACACAAGATACGCAGTATTTT.

This clonotype was found a few times. The CDR3 loop is CASSLQRGNTEAFF. CDR3 DNA sequence: TGTGCCAGCAGCCTTCAGAGGGGGAACACTGAAGCTTTCTTT. The chain carries TRBV7-8 and TRBJ1-1; the D gene is possibly TRBD1 (5 bases). V lost 5 bases and J 1 base, leaving 11 bases between the germline ends. The CDR3 consists of 14 residues. The germline gives CDR1 SGHVS, CDR2 FQNEAQ.

This chain's CDR3 is CASSRDSLQETQYF. CDR3 sequence (DNA): TGCGCCAGCAGCCGGGACAGCCTCCAAGAGACCCAGTACTTC. This chain links TRBV5-1 with TRBJ2-5; 7 bases map to TRBD1. Germline V gives CDR1 SGHRS, CDR2 YFSETQ. Losses at the gene ends were 4 bases for V and 1 base for J; bases not matched to a gene: 4. The CDR3 spans 14 residues.

The chain is built from TRBV3-1 and TRBJ1-4; no definite D call. Looked up from germline, CDR1 is LGHDT and CDR2 is YNNKEL (reference sequence). Trimming left V 1 base short and J 3 bases short, with 9 bases between. The CDR3 runs to 15 residues. In DNA form, the CDR3 reads TGTGCCAGCAGCCAAGCGAGAACAGCTAATGAAAAACTGTTTTTT. Encoded protein: CASSQARTANEKLFF.

The chain links TRBV27 to TRBJ1-2, with TRBD1 matching 8 bases. From germline, CDR1 is MNHEY and CDR2 SMNVEV (reference sequence). The CDR3 is 17 amino acids. After removal of 5 bases from V and 6 bases from J, the junction contained 17 bases not matched to a gene. The CDR3 region has the DNA TGTGCCAGCAGTCCACCCCTTTATCGGACAGGGATGCATGGCTACACCTTC. Residues: CASSPPLYRTGMHGYTF.

The genes are TRBV18 and TRBJ1-6; D gene uncertain. The CDR3 sequence is 17 residues long. CDR1 and CDR2 from the germline V gene are KGHSH and LQKENI. V lost 2 bases and J lost 0, with 11 bases in between. CDR3 residues: CASSPSVPSSYNSPLHF. CDR3 nucleotides: TGTGCCAGCTCACCAAGCGTACCTAGCTCCTATAATTCACCCCTCCACTTT.

The V and J genes are TRBV29-1 and TRBJ2-3, with TRBD2 matching over 8 bases. The CDR3 is 16 amino acids. Trimming removed 0 bases from V and 4 bases from J; junction bases left unmatched: 9. Germline V gene data show CDR1 as SQVTM and CDR2 as ANQGSEA. In DNA form, the CDR3 reads TGCAGCGTTGAAGATAACCAGCGGGGGTTGCCAGATACGCAGTATTTT. This encodes CSVEDNQRGLPDTQYF.

The chain recombines TRBV6-5 with TRBJ2-7; D is perhaps TRBD1 or TRBD2 (5 bases each). The germline V and J ends were trimmed by 6 bases and 1 base, with 13 bases remaining between them. This CDR3 has 14 amino acids. CDR1 MNHEY and CDR2 SVGAGI come from the germline V gene. CDR3 in amino acids: CASSTGTGSYEQYF. DNA of the CDR3: TGTGCCAGCAGCACGGGAACAGGTTCCTACGAGCAGTACTTC.

V gene TRBV29-1 combines with J gene TRBJ1-1; no clear D. Looked up from germline, CDR1 is SQVTM and CDR2 is ANQGSEA. The CDR3 is 11 amino acids. Trimming pared 6 bases from V and 8 bases from J, leaving 13 bases between. This CDR3 reads CSVSTSREAFF. The CDR3 nucleotides read TGCAGCGTCTCAACGAGCAGAGAAGCTTTCTTT.

The genes are TRBV5-1 and TRBJ1-4, with no clear D. Germline assignment: CDR1 SGHRS and CDR2 YFSETQ. V lost 0 bases to trimming and J lost 7 bases, with 10 bases between them. The CDR3 loop spans 14 amino acids. The CDR3 DNA sequence: TGCGCCAGCAGCTTGGATCAGCTCCGTGAAAAACTGTTTTTT. This codes for CASSLDQLREKLFF. The whole variable domain, remainder taken from reference TRBV5-1 and TRBJ1-4, is KAGVTQTPRYLIKTRGQQVTLSCSPISGHRSVSWYQQTPGQGLQFLFEYFSETQRNKGNFPGRFSGRQFSNSRSEMNVSTLELGDSALYLCASSLDQLREKLFFGSGTQLSVL.

The chain combines TRBV7-9 with TRBJ2-3; a possible D gene is TRBD2 (7 bases). The CDR3 totals 14 residues. Germline-derived CDR1 and CDR2 are SEHNR and FQNEAQ (reference sequence). V was pared by 11 bases and J by 7 bases, with 22 bases between. The CDR3 DNA reads as TGTGCCTTAACCGGGGACCCGCGGGGGCATACGCAGTATTTT. It is translated as CALTGDPRGHTQYF.

The chain has TRBV12-3 or TRBV12-4 and TRBJ1-5; D might be TRBD1 (6 bases). Trimming removed 5 bases from V and 3 bases from J, with 11 bases in between. CDR3 length: 14 amino acids. The CDR3 sequence: CASSPGQFNQPQHF. The CDR3 nucleotides read TGTGCCAGCAGTCCTGGACAGTTCAATCAGCCCCAGCATTTT.

About this clonotype itself: The junction and the germline gene differ at one end; a read error may be behind it. The CDR3 spells CANSGGPGQKNNEQFF. As DNA, the CDR3 is TGTGCCAACAGCGGGGGTCCGGGACAAAAAAACAATGAGCAGTTCTTC. The chain has TRBV7-3 and TRBJ2-1; 8 nucleotides match TRBD2. CDR1 and CDR2 (germline): SGHTA, FQGTGA. This CDR3 comprises 16 residues. Full variable domain (rest looked up from reference TRBV7-3 and TRBJ2-1): GAGVSQTPSNKVTEKGKYVELRCDPISGHTALYWYRQSLGQGPEFLIYFQGTGAADDSGLPNDRFFAVRPEGSVSTLKIQRTERGDSAVYLCANSGGPGQKNNEQFFGPGTRLTVL.

V gene TRBV9 combines with J gene TRBJ2-1; weak D call: TRBD1 (5 bases). The CDR3 loop spans 14 amino acids. CDR1 is SGDLS and CDR2 is YYNGEE in the germline V gene. Trimming left V 6 bases short and J 10 bases short, with 20 bases between. CDR3 protein: CASKRRPDSLEQFF. The CDR3 bases are TGTGCCAGCAAACGACGACCCGACAGTTTGGAGCAGTTCTTC. The full variable domain, with the rest looked up from reference TRBV9 and TRBJ2-1, is DSGVTQTPKHLITATGQRVTLRCSPRSGDLSVYWYQQSLDQGLQFLIQYYNGEERAKGNILERFSAQQFPDLHSELNLSSLELGDSALYFCASKRRPDSLEQFFGPGTRLTVL.

This clonotype was observed many times. The chain couples TRBV7-2 to TRBJ2-3; no clear D gene. V was clipped by 5 bases and J by 5 bases, with 5 bases between them. The CDR3 length is 11 residues. Germline V gene data show CDR1 as SGHTA and CDR2 as FQGNSA. The CDR3 sequence is CASSPRDTQYF. CDR3 in DNA: TGTGCCAGCAGCCCAAGAGATACGCAGTATTTT. The complete variable domain, with remaining parts taken from reference TRBV7-2 and TRBJ2-3, reads GAGVSQSPSNKVTEKGKDVELRCDPISGHTALYWYRQSLGQGLEFLIYFQGNSAPDKSGLPSDRFSAERTGGSVSTLTIQRTQQEDSAVYLCASSPRDTQYFGPGTRLTVL.

Regarding this clonotype: The junction departs from the called germline gene at one end, perhaps through a read error. The rearrangement uses TRBV7-2 and TRBJ1-2; no clear D. Germline V gives CDR1 SGHTA, CDR2 FQGNSA. The CDR3 consists of 17 residues. The CDR3 DNA follows: TGTGCCAGCAGCTTAGGGCCAGGCGGCTCCACTAACTGTGGCTACACCTTC. It codes for CASSLGPGGSTNCGYTF.